This T cell receptor beta chain was captured by sequencing in a study of cytomegalovirus exposure and HLA in healthy donors. Use of 60 Vbeta and 13 Jbeta primers characterized the PCR. TCRdb's table, derived via immunoSEQ multiplex PCR, lists solely in-frame clones and lacks some. This repertoire includes about 79,000 clones. This TCR was sampled from a man aged 25 to 40 in good health and CMV-seronegative. Source material: PBMCs.

The CDR3 region is CAGRATGGNYEQYF. CDR3 nucleotide sequence: TGTGCCGGAAGAGCGACAGGGGGCAATTACGAGCAGTACTTC. This chain links TRBV19 with TRBJ2-7; 10 bases agree with TRBD1. This CDR3 is built from 14 residues. The J segment lost 4 bases and the V segment lost 11 bases, leaving 11 bases of the junction unmatched. CDR1 and CDR2 (germline): LNHDA, SQIVND (reference sequence).